These 18 T cell receptor beta chains came from one sample sequenced in a study of OX40 agonist ivuxolimab in advanced cancers. Using immunoSEQ multiplex PCR, the repertoire was profiled, and TCRdb retains in-frame clones only, with some absent. The data show about 76,000 clones, 84% seen once. Sequences were derived from CD4+ or CD8+ T cells sorted from blood, sampled in a trial of the OX40 agonist ivuxolimab. These receptors were obtained from an adult with an advanced solid tumor such as melanoma, head and neck, liver or kidney cancer.

This sequence joins TRBV2 and TRBJ2-5, with D perhaps TRBD2 (6 bases). Germline CDR1 reads SNHLY; CDR2 reads FYNNEI. The CDR3 is 13 amino acids. Trimming left V 10 bases short and J 1 base short, with 13 bases between. The CDR3 loop reads CATRGTFQETQYF. CDR3 sequence (DNA): TGTGCCACCCGAGGGACTTTCCAAGAGACCCAGTACTTC.

The chain joins TRBV5-1 to TRBJ2-5; 7 bases map to TRBD2. Germline assignment: CDR1 SGHRS and CDR2 YFSETQ. V gave up 4 bases and J gave up 4 bases; unmatched junction bases: 13. This CDR3 has 16 residues. CDR3 nucleotide sequence: TGCGCCAGCAGCATTCTCGGACTAGGTGGGGGAGAGACCCAGTACTTC. Translating gives CASSILGLGGGETQYF.

In DNA form, the CDR3 reads TGTGCCAGCAGATTCCCGTTGAGGGGGGGCGAGCAGTACTTC. Its translation is CASRFPLRGGEQYF. V is TRBV11-2 and J is TRBJ2-7, with a possible D match to TRBD2 (7 bases). CDR1 and CDR2 from the germline V gene are SGHAT and FQNNGV. V lost 6 bases and J lost 6, with 18 bases in between. There are 14 residues in the CDR3. Looking up the rest from reference TRBV11-2 and TRBJ2-7 gives the full variable domain: EAGVAQSPRYKIIEKRQSVAFWCNPISGHATLYWYQQILGQGPKLLIQFQNNGVVDDSQLPKDRFSAERLKGVDSTLKIQPAKLEDSAVYLCASRFPLRGGEQYFGPGTRLTVT.

V and J are TRBV25-1 and TRBJ2-3, with D perhaps given as TRBD1 or TRBD2 (5 bases each). The CDR3 loop spans 14 amino acids. With 0 bases removed from V and 3 bases from J, the gap between germline ends came to 7 bases. Germline V gene lookup returns CDR1 MGHDK and CDR2 SYGVNS. Here the CDR3 reads CASSEYRETDTQYF. The CDR3 DNA is TGTGCCAGCAGTGAATACAGGGAGACAGATACGCAGTATTTT. Variable domain in full (rest from reference TRBV25-1 and TRBJ2-3): EADIYQTPRYLVIGTGKKITLECSQTMGHDKMYWYQQDPGMELHLIHYSYGVNSTEKGDLSSESTVSRIRTEHFPLTLESARPSHTSQYLCASSEYRETDTQYFGPGTRLTVL.

This rearrangement joins TRBV5-1 to TRBJ1-5, with a tentative D call TRBD1 (5 bases). Germline CDR1 and CDR2: SGHRS and YFSETQ. The V end lost 5 bases, the J end lost 3 bases, and 15 bases lay between the germline ends. CDR3 size: 15 residues. The CDR3 DNA reads as TGCGCCAGCAGTGTAGGGGACGGCACCAATCAGCCCCAGCATTTT. Its protein is CASSVGDGTNQPQHF.

This sequence joins TRBV20-1 and TRBJ2-1, with unresolved D. Germline CDR1 is DFQATT and CDR2 is SNEGSKA (reference sequence). This CDR3 has 8 residues. The DNA for the CDR3 is TGCGCCACGAATGAGCAGTTCTTC. Its translation: CATNEQFF.

The chain couples TRBV12-2 to TRBJ2-7; the table names TRBD2, a call not compared with the DNA. TRBV12-2 is described as a pseudogene. The CDR3 is made up of 14 amino acids. The CDR3 region is CASRAHRLSGEQYF. CDR3 bases: TGTGCAAGTCGCGCACATCGCCTATCGGGGGAGCAGTACTTC.

For the CDR3, the DNA is TGCGCCAGCAGCCAAGCTGCAACTAATGAAAAACTGTTTTTT. It specifies CASSQAATNEKLFF. This chain connects TRBV4-3 to TRBJ1-4; D is ambiguous. Germline CDR1 LGHNA, CDR2 YSLEER. With 1 base removed from V and 0 bases from J, the gap between germline ends came to 3 bases. CDR3 length: 14 amino acids.

This clone was observed once. The V and J genes are TRBV5-6 and TRBJ2-3, with 8 bases lining up with TRBD1. Germline CDR1 SGHDT, CDR2 YYEEEE. CDR3 size: 16 residues. V dropped 3 bases and J dropped 0; count of bases not matched to a gene: 6. CDR3 bases: TGTGCCAGCAGCTCCTACCGGGACAGGAGCACAGATACGCAGTATTTT. Residues: CASSSYRDRSTDTQYF.

By its share, this clone is medium-sized (0.01 to 0.1%). V gene TRBV7-9 combines with J gene TRBJ1-5; no clear D gene. Germline V gives CDR1 SEHNR, CDR2 FQNEAQ (reference sequence). V dropped 1 base and J dropped 6 bases, with 4 bases sitting between them. This CDR3 contains 12 residues. CDR3 nucleotide sequence: TGTGCCAGCAGCTTAGGGACTCAGCCCCAGCATTTT. Amino acids: CASSLGTQPQHF.

The genes are TRBV7-8 and TRBJ1-5; D unresolved. This CDR3 is built from 14 residues. V was clipped by 1 base and J by 3 bases, with 7 bases between them. Germline values: CDR1 SGHVS, CDR2 FQNEAQ. CDR3 amino acids: CASSLGATNQPQHF. CDR3 bases: TGTGCCAGCAGCTTAGGAGCAACCAATCAGCCCCAGCATTTT.

The chain has TRBV5-8 and TRBJ1-2; the D gene is possibly TRBD1 (5 bases). This CDR3 has 15 amino acids. Deletions cut 0 bases from V and 0 bases from J, with 9 bases between. Germline lookup yields CDR1 SGHTS and CDR2 YDEGEE. The chain's CDR3 is CASSLGDSANYGYTF. CDR3 in DNA: TGTGCCAGCAGCTTGGGGGACTCAGCTAACTATGGCTACACCTTC.

V gene TRBV28 combines with J gene TRBJ1-2; no firm D call. Germline assignment: CDR1 MDHEN and CDR2 SYDVKM. V shed 2 bases and J shed 2 bases, with 6 bases lying between them. There are 13 residues in the CDR3. The CDR3 coding sequence is TGTGCCAGCAGTTTAGGGAGAAACTATGGCTACACCTTC. It specifies CASSLGRNYGYTF.

The CDR3 DNA reads as TGCGCCAGCAGTCAATGGGGGCGCGGCAATCAGCCCCAGCATTTT. It codes for CASSQWGRGNQPQHF. The chain recombines TRBV23-1 with TRBJ1-5; TRBD1 might be the D (6 bases). TRBV23-1 is an ORF for which the function is uncertain. The CDR3 covers 15 residues. Deletions cut 1 base from V and 2 bases from J, with 9 bases between.

The rearrangement joins TRBV4-3 to TRBJ1-2; possibly TRBD1 for D (6 bases). CDR1 LGHNA and CDR2 YSLEER come from the germline V gene. The CDR3 is 15 amino acids. V shed 0 bases and J shed 4 bases, with 12 bases lying between them. The chain's CDR3 is CASSQESDRIYGYTF. The CDR3 nucleotides are TGCGCCAGCAGCCAAGAGTCCGACAGGATCTATGGCTACACCTTC.

The J gene is TRBJ1-3, the V gene TRBV7-2; D may be TRBD1 (5 bases). Trimming cost V 2 bases and J 1 base, with 12 bases left between them. Per germline, CDR1 SGHTA and CDR2 FQGNSA. The CDR3 sequence is 16 residues long. The CDR3 DNA follows: TGTGCCAGCAGCTTACCATCGGGACCATCTGGAAACACCATATATTTT. This encodes CASSLPSGPSGNTIYF.

The V and J genes are TRBV14 and TRBJ2-5; D is perhaps TRBD2 (6 bases). The J call is uncertain, as TRBJ2-7 better fits the DNA end. This CDR3 contains 15 residues. Germline V gene sequence: CDR1 SGHDN, CDR2 FVKESK. This CDR3 is CASSQVGSGAYEQYF. CDR3 in DNA: TGTGCCAGCAGCCAAGTAGGTAGCGGAGCCTACGAGCAGTACTTC.

V usage is TRBV4-3 and J usage is TRBJ1-1; TRBD1 is a possible D gene (5 bases). Germline-derived CDR1 and CDR2 are LGHNA and YSLEER. Trimming cost V 1 base and J 5 bases, with 11 bases left between them. This CDR3 is built from 14 residues. CDR3: CASSQVVGQTEAFF. The DNA of the CDR3 is TGCGCCAGCAGCCAAGTCGTGGGGCAAACTGAAGCTTTCTTT.